The T cell receptor beta chain described here comes from a study of human T cells and chemical hapten exposure. Looked up from germline, CDR1 is SEHNR and CDR2 is FQNEAQ (reference sequence). There are 15 residues in the CDR3. With 5 bases removed from V and 2 bases from J, the gap between germline ends came to 10 bases. TCRdb passed the RACE reads through MiXCR, listing each CDR3 protein once. The table includes some 150,000 distinct CDR3 sequences, 12% detected once. This clonotype has more than one count but fewer than ten. Lacking the conserved final phenylalanine or tryptophan, this CDR3 likely reflects a read error. Time point denoted: patch test 2, 6 weeks after DPC sensitization. Treatment denoted: therapeutic diphenylcyclopropenone sensitization with weekly scalp DPC.

This chain links TRBV7-9 with TRBJ2-6, with D tentatively TRBD1 or TRBD2 (5 bases each). The sample in question was whole blood, obtained in connection with sensitization to the hapten diphenylcyclopropenone (DPC). This clonotype was sampled from a woman aged 50 to 60 with alopecia areata. Some clones in this sample may be carry-over from other donors' samples. CDR3 nucleotides: TGTGCCAGCAGCGGCAGGGACCCTGGGGCCAACGTCCTGACTTCC. It specifies CASSGRDPGANVLTS.